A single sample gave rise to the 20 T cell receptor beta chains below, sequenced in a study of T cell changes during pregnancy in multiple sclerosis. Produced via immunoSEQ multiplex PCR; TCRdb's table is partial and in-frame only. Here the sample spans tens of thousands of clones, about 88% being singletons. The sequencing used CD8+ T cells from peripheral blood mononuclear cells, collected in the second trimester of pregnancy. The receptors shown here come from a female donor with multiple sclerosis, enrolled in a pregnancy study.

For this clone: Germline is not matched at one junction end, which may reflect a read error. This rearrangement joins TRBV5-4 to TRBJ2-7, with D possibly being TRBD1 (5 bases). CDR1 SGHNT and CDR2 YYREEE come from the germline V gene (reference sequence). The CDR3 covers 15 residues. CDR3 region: CASSQVLDTSYEQYF. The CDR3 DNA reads TGCGCCAGCAGCCAAGTTCTGGACACTTCCTACGAGCAGTACTTC.

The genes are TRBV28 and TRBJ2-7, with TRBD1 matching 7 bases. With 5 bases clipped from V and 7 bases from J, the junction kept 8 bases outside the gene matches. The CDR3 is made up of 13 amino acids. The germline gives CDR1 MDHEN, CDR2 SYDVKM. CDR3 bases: TGTGCCAGCAGTCAAGACAGGGTGCGTGAGCAGTACTTC. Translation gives CASSQDRVREQYF.

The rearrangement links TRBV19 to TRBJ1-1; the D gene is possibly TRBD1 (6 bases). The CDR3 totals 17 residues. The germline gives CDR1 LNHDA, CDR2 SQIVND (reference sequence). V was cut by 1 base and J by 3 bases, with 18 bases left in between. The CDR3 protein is CASSIGGPGIQYTEAFF. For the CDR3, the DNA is TGTGCCAGTAGTATAGGGGGGCCCGGCATCCAATACACTGAAGCTTTCTTT.

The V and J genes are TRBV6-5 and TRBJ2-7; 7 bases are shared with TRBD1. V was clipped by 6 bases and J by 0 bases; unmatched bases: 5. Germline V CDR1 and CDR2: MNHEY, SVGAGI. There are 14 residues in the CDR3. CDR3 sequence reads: CASRGDSPSYEQYF. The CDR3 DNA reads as TGTGCCAGCAGAGGGGACAGTCCCTCCTACGAGCAGTACTTC.

CDR3 coding DNA: TGTGCCAGCAGCTCTACAGGGGGTTCAGTGAACACTGAAGCTTTCTTT. Translating gives CASSSTGGSVNTEAFF. The rearrangement links TRBV7-6 to TRBJ1-1; 8 bases are a match to TRBD1. The CDR3 has 16 amino acids. CDR1 and CDR2 (germline): SGHVS, FNYEAQ. After removal of 4 bases from V and 0 bases from J, the junction contained 7 bases not matched to a gene.

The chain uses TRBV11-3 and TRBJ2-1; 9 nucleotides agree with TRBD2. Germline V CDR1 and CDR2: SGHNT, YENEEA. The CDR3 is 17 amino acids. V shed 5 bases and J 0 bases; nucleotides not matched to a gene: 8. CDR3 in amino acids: CASSPHSGSSSYNEQFF. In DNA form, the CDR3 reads TGTGCCAGCAGCCCCCATAGCGGGAGTAGCTCCTACAATGAGCAGTTCTTC.

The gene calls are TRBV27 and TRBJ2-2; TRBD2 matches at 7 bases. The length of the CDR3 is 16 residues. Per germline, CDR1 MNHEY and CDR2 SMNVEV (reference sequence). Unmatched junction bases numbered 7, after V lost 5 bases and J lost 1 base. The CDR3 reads CASSAGLFGNTGELFF. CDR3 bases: TGTGCCAGCAGTGCGGGACTATTCGGGAACACCGGGGAGCTGTTTTTT.

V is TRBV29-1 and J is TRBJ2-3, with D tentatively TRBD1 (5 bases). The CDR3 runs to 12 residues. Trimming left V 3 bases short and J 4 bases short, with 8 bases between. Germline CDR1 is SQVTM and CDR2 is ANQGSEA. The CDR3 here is CSVDEGADTQYF. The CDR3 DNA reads TGCAGCGTTGATGAAGGGGCAGATACGCAGTATTTT.

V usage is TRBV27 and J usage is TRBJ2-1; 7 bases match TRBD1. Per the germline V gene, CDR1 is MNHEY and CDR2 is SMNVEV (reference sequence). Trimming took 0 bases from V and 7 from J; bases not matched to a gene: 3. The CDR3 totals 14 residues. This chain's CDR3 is CASSLSQGVNEQFF. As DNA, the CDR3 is TGTGCCAGCAGTTTATCGCAGGGGGTAAATGAGCAGTTCTTC.

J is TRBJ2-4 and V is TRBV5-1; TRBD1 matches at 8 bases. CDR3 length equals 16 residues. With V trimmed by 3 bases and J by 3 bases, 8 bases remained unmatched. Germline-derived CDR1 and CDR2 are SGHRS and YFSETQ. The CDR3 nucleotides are TGCGCCAGCAGCTGGGAGACAGGGGAAGGCAAAAACATTCAGTACTTC. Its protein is CASSWETGEGKNIQYF.

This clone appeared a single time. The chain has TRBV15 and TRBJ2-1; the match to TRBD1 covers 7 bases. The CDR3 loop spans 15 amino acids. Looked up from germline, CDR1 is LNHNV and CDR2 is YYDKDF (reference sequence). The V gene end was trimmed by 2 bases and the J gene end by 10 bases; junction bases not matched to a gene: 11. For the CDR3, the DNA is TGTGCCACCAGCAGAAGGACAGGTCCCTTGGAAGAGCAGTTCTTC. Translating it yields CATSRRTGPLEEQFF.

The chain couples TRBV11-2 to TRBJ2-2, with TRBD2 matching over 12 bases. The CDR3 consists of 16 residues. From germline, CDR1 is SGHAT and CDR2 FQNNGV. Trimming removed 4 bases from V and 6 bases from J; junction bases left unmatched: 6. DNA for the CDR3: TGTGCCAGCAGCTCAAGACTAGCGGGAGCCTCCGGGGAGCTGTTTTTT. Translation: CASSSRLAGASGELFF.

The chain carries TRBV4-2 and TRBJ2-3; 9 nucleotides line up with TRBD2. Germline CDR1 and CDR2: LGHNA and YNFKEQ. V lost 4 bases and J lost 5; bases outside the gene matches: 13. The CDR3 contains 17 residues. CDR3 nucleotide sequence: TGTGCCAGCAGCCCTTATAGCGGGAGACCCCAGGGAGATACGCAGTATTTT. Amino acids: CASSPYSGRPQGDTQYF.

CDR3 nucleotide sequence: TGTGCCAGCAGTGAGGTGGCTAGCGCATACTACGAGCAGTACTTC. Its translation is CASSEVASAYYEQYF. This chain joins TRBV2 and TRBJ2-7, with TRBD2 as a possible D gene (6 bases). V was shortened by 3 bases and J by 3 bases, with 15 bases between the two germline ends. The CDR3 is 15 amino acids. CDR1 is SNHLY and CDR2 is FYNNEI in the germline V gene.

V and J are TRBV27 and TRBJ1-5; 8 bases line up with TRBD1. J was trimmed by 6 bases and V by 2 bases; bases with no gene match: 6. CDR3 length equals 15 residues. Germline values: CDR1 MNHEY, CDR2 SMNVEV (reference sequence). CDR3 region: CASSLAGQGVQPQHF. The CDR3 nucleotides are TGTGCCAGCAGTTTAGCTGGACAGGGCGTTCAGCCCCAGCATTTT.

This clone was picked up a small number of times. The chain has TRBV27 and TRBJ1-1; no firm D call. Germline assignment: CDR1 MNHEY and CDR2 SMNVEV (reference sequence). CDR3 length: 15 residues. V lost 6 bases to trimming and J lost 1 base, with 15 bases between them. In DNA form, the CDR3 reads TGTGCCAGCAGGATACTTCCAGGCGAGAACACTGAAGCTTTCTTT. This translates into CASRILPGENTEAFF.

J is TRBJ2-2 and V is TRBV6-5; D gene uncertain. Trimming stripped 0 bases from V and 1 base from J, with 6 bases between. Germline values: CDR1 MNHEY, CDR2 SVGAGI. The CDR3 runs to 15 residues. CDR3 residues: CASSYSSVNTGELFF. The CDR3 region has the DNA TGTGCCAGCAGTTACTCATCGGTGAACACCGGGGAGCTGTTTTTT.

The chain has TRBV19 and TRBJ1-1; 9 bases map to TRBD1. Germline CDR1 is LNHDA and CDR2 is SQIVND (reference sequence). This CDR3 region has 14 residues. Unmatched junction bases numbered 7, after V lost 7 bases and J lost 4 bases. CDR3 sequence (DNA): TGTGCCAGTACCGAGACAGGGGGAGGCACTGAAGCTTTCTTT. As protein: CASTETGGGTEAFF. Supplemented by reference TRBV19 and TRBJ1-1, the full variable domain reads DGGITQSPKYLFRKEGQNVTLSCEQNLNHDAMYWYRQDPGQGLRLIYYSQIVNDFQKGDIAEGYSVSREKKESFPLTVTSAQKNPTAFYLCASTETGGGTEAFFGQGTRLTVV.

CDR3 sequence reads: CASSQDQGQGHNEQFF. The CDR3 DNA is TGTGCCAGCAGCCAAGATCAGGGACAGGGCCACAATGAGCAGTTCTTC. The rearrangement uses TRBV4-2 and TRBJ2-1; 9 bases are shared with TRBD1. Looked up from germline, CDR1 is LGHNA and CDR2 is YNFKEQ. The J segment lost 5 bases and the V segment lost 0 bases, leaving 5 bases of the junction unmatched. This CDR3 is built from 16 residues.

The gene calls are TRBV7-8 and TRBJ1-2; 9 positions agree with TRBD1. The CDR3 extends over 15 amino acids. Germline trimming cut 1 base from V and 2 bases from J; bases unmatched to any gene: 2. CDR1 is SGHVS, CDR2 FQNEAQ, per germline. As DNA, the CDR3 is TGTGCCAGCAGCTTAGACAGGGGGCCGAACTATGGCTACACCTTC. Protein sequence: CASSLDRGPNYGYTF.